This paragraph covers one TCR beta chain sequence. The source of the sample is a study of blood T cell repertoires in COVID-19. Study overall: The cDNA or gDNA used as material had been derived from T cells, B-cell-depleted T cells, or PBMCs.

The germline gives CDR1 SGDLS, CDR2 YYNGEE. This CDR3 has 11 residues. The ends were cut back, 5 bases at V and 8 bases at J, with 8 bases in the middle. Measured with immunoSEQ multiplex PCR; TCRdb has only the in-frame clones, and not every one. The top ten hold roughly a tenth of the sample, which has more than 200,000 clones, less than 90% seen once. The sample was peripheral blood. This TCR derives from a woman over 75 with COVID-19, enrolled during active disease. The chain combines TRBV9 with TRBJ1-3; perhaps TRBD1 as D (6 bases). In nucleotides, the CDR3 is TGTGCCAGCAGTGCAGGGGACACCATATATTTT. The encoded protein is CASSAGDTIYF. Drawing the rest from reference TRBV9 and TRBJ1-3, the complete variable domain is DSGVTQTPKHLITATGQRVTLRCSPRSGDLSVYWYQQSLDQGLQFLIQYYNGEERAKGNILERFSAQQFPDLHSELNLSSLELGDSALYFCASSAGDTIYFGEGSWLTVV.